The clone carrying this T cell receptor beta chain turned up a few times. Its antigen is currently unknown. This sample stems from a study of beta chain features in type 1 diabetes. Study results and caveats: The study found moderately but significantly shorter TCRB CDR3s in all four CD4+ subsets of Type 1 diabetes patients.

cDNA synthesis used the whole RNA isolate, giving expressed TCRB sequences. Sequencing of naive, central memory and regulatory T cell samples gave an average of about 3.57 million reads. Measured with immunoSEQ multiplex PCR; TCRdb has only the in-frame clones, and not every one. The sample lists roughly 260,000 clones, about a tenth seen once, with more than 0.015% in the top ten. V was clipped by 5 bases and J by 2 bases, with 3 bases between them. Germline values: CDR1 MDHEN, CDR2 SYDVKM. There are 12 residues in the CDR3. The chain has TRBV28 and TRBJ2-2; D ambiguous. This sequence was found in a man aged 25-45 years with type 1 diabetes. The material sequenced was naive CD4+ T cells from blood. This CDR3 is CASSPNTGELFF. CDR3 DNA sequence: TGTGCCAGCAGTCCAAACACCGGGGAGCTGTTTTTT.